These T cell receptor beta chains were read from a single sample in a study of T cells after somatic rescue of genetic block. The protocol was immunoSEQ multiplex PCR, while the TCRdb copy is restricted to in-frame clones and leaves out a portion. The table records tens of thousands of clones, over 80% of them present only once. Specimen: peripheral blood mononuclear cells (PBMCs). The receptors stem from a woman in her late teens or twenties. Each CDR3 is given with its conserved first and last residue.

v_gene	j_gene	CDR3aa
TRBV30	TRBJ2-7	CAWRPRLAGLSYEQYF
TRBV5-6	TRBJ1-5	CASSLGWGSNQPQHF
TRBV18	TRBJ2-3	CASSPSREDTQYF
TRBV18	TRBJ1-3	CASSPSSGTGNTIYF
TRBV11-2	TRBJ2-3	CASSLEDSHRTDTQYF
TRBV7-8	TRBJ1-5	CASSLWQGNQPQHF
TRBV28	TRBJ2-7	CASREAAGEQYF
TRBV6-6	TRBJ2-7	CASSSGSTYEQYF
TRBV5-8	TRBJ2-7	CASSARAGTFSYEQYF
TRBV5-1	TRBJ2-7	CASSPGRPPLEQYF
TRBV7-2	TRBJ1-5	CASSLGAYQPQHF
TRBV7-6	TRBJ2-7	CASSSYGEQYF
TRBV29-1	TRBJ2-1	CSVEARGTSGTYNEQFF
TRBV28	TRBJ2-2	CASTKPGTGNTGELFF
TRBV30	TRBJ1-4	CAWAGTEKLFF
TRBV19	TRBJ1-1	CASSIVGRATEAFF
TRBV7-9	TRBJ1-4	CASSPPGAEKPTNEKLFF
TRBV28	TRBJ1-2	CASSPLGRGYTF
TRBV7-6	TRBJ1-5	CASSLGPGTQPQHF
TRBV27	TRBJ2-1	CATNRRTSANNEQFF
TRBV7-6	TRBJ2-5	CASSLDRGVGVAQYF
TRBV27	TRBJ2-7	CASSTPYEQYF
TRBV15	TRBJ2-2	CATSKRGGGRAAGELFF
TRBV25-1	TRBJ2-3	CASSEYGPDTQYF
TRBV10-3	TRBJ2-3	CAISDPSGSGGVGTDTQYF
TRBV27	TRBJ1-2	CASSSRRSLLFYGYTF
TRBV27	TRBJ2-6	CASSTHRGVTPGANVLTF
TRBV30	TRBJ1-4	CASPNVGFEKLFF
TRBV7-9	TRBJ2-1	CASGQGTVHNEQFF
TRBV7-9	TRBJ2-1	CASSTSSSYNEQFF
TRBV10-3	TRBJ1-3	CAISESGTALEGTIYF
TRBV4-3	TRBJ1-2	CASSQDRGGYGYTF